This T cell receptor beta chain was documented in a study of shared clonotypes between healthy human individuals. Study details: The composition of the donors was a couple of women and a few men aged 18 to 49.

Sequencing used immunoSEQ multiplex PCR; TCRdb keeps in-frame clones, though not all of them. In the table there are some 650,000 clones, about 97% of which are singletons. CDR3 length: 16 amino acids. Trimming stripped 5 bases from V and 1 base from J, with 14 bases between. CDR1 is LNHDA, CDR2 SQIVND, per germline (reference sequence). This TCR was recovered from a woman aged 25 to 39 in good health. The V call is TRBV19, the J call TRBJ2-2, with D possibly matching TRBD1 (6 bases). Sequencing was carried out using naive CD4+ T cells sorted from blood. Subset denoted: CD45RA+ positively selected. In DNA, the CDR3 is TGTGCCAGTAGTCCCGCCCGGACAGTGAACACCGGGGAGCTGTTTTTT. Protein: CASSPARTVNTGELFF.